This passage covers 24 T cell receptor beta chains from one sample sequenced in a study of shared clonotypes between healthy human individuals. Assay used: immunoSEQ multiplex PCR; TCRdb lists only in-frame clones, some missing. The top ten hold over 1% of the sample, which has about 1,500,000 clones, more than 95% seen once. Sample: naive CD4+ T cells sorted from blood. Subset described: CD45RA+ positively selected. These receptors all come from a man aged 30-40 years in good health.

V and J are TRBV19 and TRBJ2-7, with D maybe TRBD2 (6 bases). V dropped 3 bases and J dropped 4 bases, with 13 bases sitting between them. The V gene's germline CDR1 is LNHDA and CDR2 SQIVND (reference sequence). The CDR3 is made up of 14 amino acids. The CDR3 spells CASSITGVGYEQYF. The DNA for the CDR3 is TGTGCCAGTAGTATCACGGGGGTGGGATACGAGCAGTACTTC.

Of note for this clone: The sample has other DNA sequences that encode this CDR3 too. This chain connects TRBV20-1 to TRBJ2-3; unclear D gene. Germline V gene sequence: CDR1 DFQATT, CDR2 SNEGSKA (reference sequence). V was clipped by 5 bases and J by 4 bases, with 4 bases between them. The CDR3 runs 10 residues. The CDR3 DNA reads TGCAGTGCTTCAGCAGATACGCAGTATTTT. It encodes CSASADTQYF.

The rearrangement uses TRBV5-1 and TRBJ2-2; 7 bases agree with TRBD2. Germline V gene lookup returns CDR1 SGHRS and CDR2 YFSETQ. The CDR3 loop spans 17 amino acids. The V and J ends lost 4 bases and 6 bases, in that order; junction bases with no gene match: 15. The CDR3 DNA follows: TGCGCCAGCAGCCCCCGTCGGGCGGGAGAGTATTCCGGGGAGCTGTTTTTT. This encodes CASSPRRAGEYSGELFF.

The chain is built from TRBV5-4 and TRBJ2-7, with D tentatively TRBD1 or TRBD2 (6 bases each). This CDR3 has 16 residues. Germline-derived CDR1 and CDR2 are SGHNT and YYREEE (reference sequence). V gave up 5 bases and J gave up 6 bases, with 24 bases separating them. The CDR3 region is CASRPGGSGDLAEQYF. The DNA of the CDR3 is TGTGCCAGCAGACCTGGAGGGTCAGGGGATTTGGCCGAGCAGTACTTC. The full variable domain, in which reference TRBV5-4 and TRBJ2-7 provide the parts outside the CDR3, is ETGVTQSPTHLIKTRGQQVTLRCSSQSGHNTVSWYQQALGQGPQFIFQYYREEENGRGNFPPRFSGLQFPNYSSELNVNALELDDSALYLCASRPGGSGDLAEQYFGPGTRLTVT.

The chain has TRBV27 and TRBJ2-1, with 7 positions matching TRBD1. Germline V gives CDR1 MNHEY, CDR2 SMNVEV (reference sequence). The V gene end was trimmed by 5 bases and the J gene end by 6 bases; junction bases not matched to a gene: 4. CDR3 length equals 13 residues. Here the CDR3 DNA reads TGTGCCAGCAGTGGGCCAGGGGGCAATGAGCAGTTCTTC. Translated, it gives CASSGPGGNEQFF.

The genes are TRBV28 and TRBJ2-1; 13 bases fit TRBD2. From germline, CDR1 is MDHEN and CDR2 SYDVKM. CDR3 length equals 13 residues. J gave up 9 bases and V 6 bases, and 2 bases lay outside the gene matches. The chain's CDR3 is CASRLAGGGEQFF. The CDR3 nucleotides read TGTGCCAGCAGACTAGCGGGAGGGGGTGAGCAGTTCTTC.

This chain joins TRBV2 and TRBJ1-4, with 8 bases that match TRBD1. This CDR3 comprises 14 residues. Germline CDR1 reads SNHLY; CDR2 reads FYNNEI. V shed 7 bases, J shed 4 bases, and the junction held 5 bases outside the gene matches. CDR3 protein: CASKPDRVNEKLFF. In DNA, the CDR3 is TGTGCCAGCAAGCCGGACAGGGTTAATGAAAAACTGTTTTTT.

The chain uses TRBV28 and TRBJ2-7; TRBD2 agrees at 11 bases. Germline V lookup: CDR1 MDHEN, CDR2 SYDVKM. V shed 4 bases and J 1 base; nucleotides not matched to a gene: 18. This CDR3 is 20 amino acids long. The CDR3, as DNA: TGTGCCAGCAGTTCGGACCGCTTTAGCGGGAGGGCCCGTAAGTCCTACGAGCAGTACTTC. This translates into CASSSDRFSGRARKSYEQYF.

The chain is built from TRBV7-2 and TRBJ2-5; D may be TRBD2 (6 bases). Germline V gene data show CDR1 as SGHTA and CDR2 as FQGNSA. Trimming removed 5 bases from V and 5 bases from J, with 12 bases in between. The CDR3 is made up of 13 amino acids. The CDR3 region has the DNA TGTGCCAGCAGCCCCGGGGGTGCGGAGACCCAGTACTTC. It is translated as CASSPGGAETQYF.

The J gene is TRBJ2-2, the V gene TRBV6-5; 7 bases match TRBD1. The CDR3 is made up of 12 amino acids. Germline CDR1 reads MNHEY; CDR2 reads SVGAGI. The trim removed 2 bases at V and 10 bases at J, leaving 1 base unmatched. The CDR3 region is CASSYRGQELFF. CDR3 in DNA: TGTGCCAGCAGTTACAGGGGGCAGGAGCTGTTTTTT.

This sequence joins TRBV10-2 and TRBJ2-1; 8 bases fit TRBD1. The V segment lost 6 bases and the J segment 1 base; nucleotides outside the gene matches: 2. Germline CDR1 and CDR2: WSHSY and SAAADI. This CDR3 has 14 residues. Written as DNA, the CDR3 is TGCGCCAGCAGGAACAGGGGGTCCTACAATGAGCAGTTCTTC. Its translation is CASRNRGSYNEQFF.

The chain employs TRBV29-1 and TRBJ1-3, with D unclear. V shed 3 bases and J shed 4 bases, with 4 bases lying between them. Germline V gives CDR1 SQVTM, CDR2 ANQGSEA. CDR3 length: 11 residues. The CDR3 region is CSVDEGNTIYF. The CDR3 bases are TGCAGCGTTGATGAGGGAAACACCATATATTTT.

The rearrangement uses TRBV9 and TRBJ1-1, with no clear D. Deletions cut 0 bases from V and 7 bases from J, with 16 bases between. The CDR3 spans 15 residues. CDR1 is SGDLS and CDR2 is YYNGEE in the germline V gene. The CDR3 DNA reads as TGTGCCAGCAGCGTAGTAGCCAGTTTAGCGGGTGAAGCTTTCTTT. Residues: CASSVVASLAGEAFF.

The chain combines TRBV6-1 with TRBJ2-1; 9 bases line up with TRBD2. V was pared by 10 bases and J by 1 base, with 5 bases of the junction left unmatched. CDR3 size: 14 residues. The germline V gene has CDR1 MNHNS and CDR2 SASEGT. In nucleotides, the CDR3 is TGTGCCACCCGAACTAGCGGGTCCTACAATGAGCAGTTCTTC. Residues: CATRTSGSYNEQFF.

The chain carries TRBV6-6 and TRBJ1-2; D call uncertain. The CDR3 runs to 14 residues. Trimming removed 7 bases from V and 2 bases from J, with 14 bases in between. CDR1 is MNHNY and CDR2 is SVGAGI in the germline V gene (reference sequence). The CDR3 DNA is TGTGCCAGCATAAGGACGGCTTGGAACTATGGCTACACCTTC. This gives the protein CASIRTAWNYGYTF.

This chain joins TRBV28 and TRBJ1-2; unclear D gene. This CDR3 has 13 residues. Germline V gene lookup returns CDR1 MDHEN and CDR2 SYDVKM. Trimming cost V 5 bases and J 8 bases, with 15 bases left between them. CDR3: CASSPMALRGYTF. CDR3 coding DNA: TGTGCCAGCAGTCCGATGGCTCTAAGGGGCTACACCTTC.

The rearrangement joins TRBV27 to TRBJ2-1; 7 positions match TRBD1. The CDR3 runs to 13 residues. Germline-derived CDR1 and CDR2 are MNHEY and SMNVEV (reference sequence). The trim removed 2 bases at V and 5 bases at J, leaving 0 bases unmatched. The CDR3 DNA is TGTGCCAGCAGTTTACAGGGGGACAATGAGCAGTTCTTC. Translated: CASSLQGDNEQFF.

This chain joins TRBV10-1 and TRBJ1-1; D is ambiguous. The V end was cut by 2 bases, the J end by 4 bases, with 11 bases between. The CDR3 totals 14 residues. CDR1 WNHNN and CDR2 SYGVQD come from the germline V gene (reference sequence). This chain's CDR3 is CASSEHPLGTEAFF. DNA for the CDR3: TGCGCCAGCAGTGAGCACCCCTTAGGCACTGAAGCTTTCTTT.

Only one count was recorded for this clone. V gene TRBV30 combines with J gene TRBJ2-5; the D is unclear. This CDR3 has 12 amino acids. The germline V gene has CDR1 GTSNPN and CDR2 SVGIG (reference sequence). With 0 bases removed from V and 5 bases from J, the gap between germline ends came to 7 bases. In DNA, the CDR3 is TGTGCCTGGAGTGTTGTCTCGGAGACCCAGTACTTC. The encoded protein is CAWSVVSETQYF.

This chain uses TRBV2 with TRBJ1-4; D ambiguous. Trimming cost V 6 bases and J 4 bases, with 12 bases left between them. Germline V CDR1 and CDR2: SNHLY, FYNNEI. The CDR3 runs to 14 residues. Here the CDR3 DNA reads TGTGCCAGCAGGGGGAGGAGTTATAATGAAAAACTGTTTTTT. Amino acids: CASRGRSYNEKLFF.

To note about this clone: The same CDR3 is also encoded by other DNA sequences in this sample. The CDR3 here is CATSRDRGYEQYF. In DNA form, the CDR3 reads TGTGCCACCAGCAGAGATCGGGGGTACGAGCAGTACTTC. The chain recombines TRBV15 with TRBJ2-7; D possibly corresponds to TRBD2 (6 bases). V lost 0 bases and J 4 bases, leaving 7 bases between the germline ends. Germline V CDR1 and CDR2: LNHNV, YYDKDF (reference sequence). CDR3 length equals 13 residues. Together with reference TRBV15 and TRBJ2-7, the CDR3 gives the full variable domain: DAMVIQNPRYQVTQFGKPVTLSCSQTLNHNVMYWYQQKSSQAPKLLFHYYDKDFNNEADTPDNFQSRRPNTSFCFLDIRSPGLGDTAMYLCATSRDRGYEQYFGPGTRLTVT.

This clone has just one count. V and J are TRBV5-4 and TRBJ2-4; tentative D call: TRBD1 (5 bases). This CDR3 region has 14 residues. V was trimmed by 0 bases and J by 5 bases, leaving 9 bases between them. Germline V gene sequence: CDR1 SGHNT, CDR2 YYREEE (reference sequence). Here the CDR3 reads CASSLAGLENIQYF. As DNA, the CDR3 is TGTGCCAGCAGCTTGGCAGGGCTGGAAAACATTCAGTACTTC.

This rearrangement joins TRBV11-2 to TRBJ2-7, with D possibly TRBD1 on 5 matching bases. The CDR3 totals 14 residues. Trimming removed 5 bases from V and 0 bases from J, with 11 bases in between. Germline V gives CDR1 SGHAT, CDR2 FQNNGV. The DNA of the CDR3 is TGTGCCAGCAGCCCTCTTACAGGCTCCTACGAGCAGTACTTC. It is translated as CASSPLTGSYEQYF.

This chain connects TRBV6-6 to TRBJ1-5, with D maybe TRBD1 (6 bases). V was pared by 7 bases and J by 6 bases, with 16 bases between. The CDR3 is 14 amino acids. Germline CDR1 reads MNHNY; CDR2 reads SVGAGI (reference sequence). As DNA, the CDR3 is TGTGCCAGCACCTCTATGGGGGGGGCTCAGCCCCAGCATTTT. It is translated as CASTSMGGAQPQHF.